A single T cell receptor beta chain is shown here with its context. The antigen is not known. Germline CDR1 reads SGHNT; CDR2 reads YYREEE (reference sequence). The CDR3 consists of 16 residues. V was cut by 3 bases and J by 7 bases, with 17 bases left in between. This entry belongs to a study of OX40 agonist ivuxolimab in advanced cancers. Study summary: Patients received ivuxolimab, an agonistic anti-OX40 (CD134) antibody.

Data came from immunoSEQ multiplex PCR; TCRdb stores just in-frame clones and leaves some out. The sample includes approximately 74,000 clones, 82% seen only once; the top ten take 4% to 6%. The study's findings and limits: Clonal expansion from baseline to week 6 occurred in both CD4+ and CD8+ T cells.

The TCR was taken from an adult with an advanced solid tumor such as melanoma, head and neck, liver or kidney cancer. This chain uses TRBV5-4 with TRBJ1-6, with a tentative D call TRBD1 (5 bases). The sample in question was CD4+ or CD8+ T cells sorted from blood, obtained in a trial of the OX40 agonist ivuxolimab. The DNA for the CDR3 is TGTGCCAGCAGCTCTGTGGCCGGGACGGAGAATTCACCCCTCCACTTT. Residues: CASSSVAGTENSPLHF.